The TCR beta chain described here comes from a study of cytomegalovirus exposure and HLA in healthy donors (TCRdb year 2017). About the study as a whole: An earlier analysis of 587 of the donors reported 250 to 300 Gb of sequence data and 117 million unique TCR beta sequences from 150 million to 200 million T cells. To predict cytomegalovirus infection status, the study brought together high-throughput TCR immunosequencing, statistical association of individual TCRs with disease status, and machine learning. HLA typing included class I and class II loci at four-digit resolution. The genetic ancestry cluster associated with self-reported Caucasian donors included roughly 84% of the 398 genotyped donors. Alongside the repertoire data, information on donor age, sex, ethnicity and CMV serostatus was compiled. In the later analysis, no new phenotypic data were used to find candidate immune exposures; instead, reliance was placed on TCR beta sequences and their occurrence across donors. About 280 gigabases of sequencing data and tens of millions of unique TCR sequences made up an early release that covered several hundred HLA-typed donors. Across under 500 genotyped donors of the cohort, an average of approximately 220,000 unique TCR beta nucleotide sequences per donor were sequenced, and about a sixth of those sequences were non-productive. All discovery cohort repertoires had been generated using a single sequencing platform. The study aimed to test whether signatures of past pathogen exposure could be identified by cataloging public T cell receptors. A few DR-DQ haplotypes were handled as single units for association and clustering because linkage in the cohort was strong. To study patterns of TCR occurrence, a later analysis re-analyzed previously published TCR beta repertoires from 500 to 850 donors and added high-resolution HLA genotyping. Genome-wide SNP genotypes for about 65% of the 666 donors were used in a later genetic analysis, which treated that subset as a discovery cohort. Besides the first cohort of roughly 640 subjects, a separate validation cohort made up of 120 different subjects was used. Typing coverage differed by locus: A, B, C, DRB1 and DQB1 were typed in about 620-630 donors, DQA1 in 500 to 550, DPA1 in some 600, and DPB1 in 472. An earlier analysis of 587 of the donors applied high-throughput TCR beta sequencing to assess whether each TCR beta V gene segment acted as functional or pseudogenic. Using immunosequencing, the study profiled T cell repertoires from approximately 700 subjects and related those repertoires to cytomegalovirus serostatus. Study-wide conclusions, independent of this receptor: HLA typing was unavailable for some donors at each locus, so association tests used only the typed subset. Cytomegalovirus status was reported to be diagnosed by the classifier with high specificity and sensitivity in both the original and validation cohorts. When HLA alleles, especially DR and DQ, strongly co-occurred, attributing TCR associations to individual alleles was difficult. Linkage disequilibrium might explain the correlated functional status among segregating V segments, but an unknown experimental factor could not be ruled out. Roughly uniform sequencing depth across donors was assumed in presence/absence analyses, although this assumption may not hold. Several of the top co-occurrence clusters appeared to be linked to parvovirus B19, influenza, CMV and Epstein-Barr virus, according to a later analysis. In a later analysis, HLA-associated TCR beta chains were found to be more clonally expanded and to have lower generation probabilities than equally common non-associated chains. Most TCR sequences were observed very rarely across donors, whereas some public TCRs were present in many individuals. A later analysis associated about 18,000 TCR beta sequences with specific HLA alleles at a false discovery rate of 0.05. Three of the identified cytomegalovirus-associated TCR beta chains were confirmed in vitro to be specific for cytomegalovirus antigens. A further reported finding was that TCR beta sequences accurately predicted the HLA-A and HLA-B alleles for most subjects in the first cohort. For the cohort, immune exposure information was limited to CMV serostatus. The 87-base-pair reads could not distinguish some IMGT-functional V segments, including TRBV6-2 and TRBV6-3, so those segments were excluded. In a later analysis, most CMV-associated TCR beta chains were found to appear HLA-restricted, with HLA associations seemingly driven largely by CMV exposure. A later genetic analysis associated a missense DCLRE1C variant with V-gene and J-gene trimming of TCR beta chains, and an independent cohort replicated the association. The earlier analysis of 587 of the donors excluded roughly 16 rarely observed V segments, including chromosome 9 orphons, because counts were too low. The authors suggested that the approach could potentially be extended to other disease states and immunological phenotypes. A total of fewer than 200 TCR beta chains were listed by the study as associated with cytomegalovirus. In an earlier analysis of around 600 of the donors, most TCR beta V segments were observed in productive rearrangements about 87% or about 30% of the time, broadly matching IMGT annotations. In a later analysis, the rate of TCR association differed among HLA loci, with DRB1 alleles having the most associated TCRs and HLA-C alleles having the fewest. This cohort had only TCR beta chains sequenced, and the lack of alpha or paired-chain data limited which features could be detected. A cluster of highly shared sequence variants was judged likely to represent a technical artifact of the sequencing pipeline. In a later genetic analysis, fewer N-insertions in productive TCRs were reported among donors in an Asian-associated ancestry cluster than the roughly 700-donor mean.

The library came from the immunoSEQ multiplex PCR assay. For the multiplex PCR, a mixture combining 60 forward primers for TCR Vbeta segments and 13 reverse primers for TCR Jbeta segments was used. A multiplex PCR assay on genomic DNA amplified the CDR3 region of rearranged TCR beta genes. The amplified TCR beta libraries were sequenced on the Illumina HiSeq System as 87-base-pair reads. In the paper's pipeline: In a later analysis, 70 million to 95 million unique TCR beta chains were counted across the 500 to 700 repertoires, and about 10 million of these chains were shared by at least two donors. A nearest-neighbor algorithm error-corrected the raw reads and collapsed the reads into unique sequences, merging closely related sequences to remove PCR and sequencing errors. Alignment of CDR3 sequences to IMGT reference sequences was used to assign V, D and J gene segments. For a sequence to be retained, a match of at least six nucleotides was required to both a V gene segment and a J gene segment. Rearrangements were classified as productive when the CDR3 lacked stop codons and remained in frame with V and J, and all other rearrangements were classified as non-productive. CDR3 was defined by IMGT convention, running from the second conserved V-encoded cysteine to the conserved J-encoded phenylalanine. The earlier analysis of some 540 of the donors excluded any sequence lacking an unambiguous match to a single V gene segment. In an earlier analysis of approximately 590 of the donors, V segments were called functional above 56.7% productive rearrangements and were called segregating when the between-donor standard deviation exceeded 5%. A statistical classification framework was built for diagnosing cytomegalovirus status from the catalog of TCR beta chain sequences. V and J gene assignment, in a later analysis, came from comparing TCR nucleotide sequences with IMGT/GENE-DB human TR gene sequences. The TCRdist pipeline was used in a later analysis to assign CDR3 sequences and most-parsimonious VDJ recombination scenarios. A later analysis defined each TCR beta chain by its CDR3 amino acid sequence plus V-gene family, and excluded reads lacking a unique V-gene family. A later analysis removed several hundred highly shared, low-generation-probability nucleotide sequences to deal with suspected cross-contamination and a sequencing artifact. A later analysis calculated a clonal expansion index for each public chain from normalized within-repertoire ranks of inferred template counts. Generation probabilities in a later analysis came from a VDJ recombination model fitted to out-of-frame rearrangements, and those results were checked against IGoR. In a later analysis, hypergeometric tests were used to score TCR-TCR, TCR-HLA and TCR-CMV co-occurrence, with a repertoire-size bias correction applied to TCR pairs. To estimate false discovery rates, a later analysis permuted the HLA or CMV assignments 20 times. In a later analysis, co-occurring TCRs were grouped with DBSCAN, and TCRdist sequence similarity was added when clustering was performed within HLA-allele-positive subsets. For co-occurrence clustering, repertoires with fewer than 30,000 or more than 120,000 public chains were excluded, along with a handful of repertoires with anomalous nucleotide sharing. This immuneACCESS table, as held by TCRdb, lists in-frame sequences with V and J called but not all clones. Of the missing ones, under half trace to an unresolved V gene in checked studies; the others have no known cause. V and J calls and clone size are as listed in that table; D and trimming were resolved from the DNA. Counted in this sample were roughly 100,000 clones; 70% to 90% of them appeared once. The ten largest clones add up to about 5.6% of the sample.

The cohort was made up of under 800 healthy bone marrow donors. Cohort members were all nominally healthy when sampled, although unrecorded immune exposures were likely present. The donor tested CMV seropositive, placing the donor among the approximately 290 seropositive members of the cohort. Each donor provided a peripheral blood sample, and peripheral blood mononuclear cells were used for TCR beta sequencing. The Qiagen DNeasy Blood Extraction Kit was used to extract genomic DNA from the blood cell samples. Via the germline V gene (reference sequence), CDR1 is SEHNR and CDR2 FQNEAQ. The CDR3 sequence holds 13 residues, the cysteine and phenylalanine included. Only the CDR3 portion is preserved as DNA: 39 bases, with reading frame beginning at the first base. V loses 4 bases of germline sequence and J loses 7 bases, and the interval between the two ends is 11 bases. This clone was detected once. The specificity of this receptor is unknown. The input lacks base qualities; no much larger clone sits a single base away.

This receptor chain uses TRBV7-9 and TRBJ1-5, with TRBD1 as a weak D call on 6 bases. Input material: PBMCs. This TCR was sampled from a woman aged 18-30 years in good health and CMV-seropositive. The DNA sequence reads TGTGCCAGCAGCTCCGAAGGGGGACAGCCCCAGCATTTT. Translated, this gives CASSSEGGQPQHF. Here the CDR3 is joined to the reference TRBV7-9 and TRBJ1-5 genes, and the full variable domain is: DTGVSQNPRHKITKRGQNVTFRCDPISEHNRLYWYRQTLGQGPEFLTYFQNEAQLEKSRLLSDRFSAERPKGSFSTLEIQRTEQGDSAMYLCASSSEGGQPQHFGDGTRLSIL.